The 18 T cell receptor beta chains below were found in one sample sequenced in a study of beta chain features in type 1 diabetes. Their antigens remain unidentified. Expressed TCRB transcripts were sequenced after all isolated RNA was converted to cDNA. Sequenced by immunoSEQ multiplex PCR; TCRdb stores in-frame clones only, minus some. The sample gives 300,000 or so clones, about a tenth of which show up once; approximately 1% is in the top ten. Study observations and caveats: Among all four CD4+ subsets, Type 1 diabetes patients had TCRB CDR3s that were moderately but significantly shorter.

The sequencing sample was made of central memory CD4+ T cells from blood. These receptor sequences come from a man aged 25-40 years with type 1 diabetes.

This clone appeared a few times. The rearrangement uses TRBV6-6 and TRBJ1-1; no clear D. Germline-derived CDR1 and CDR2 are MNHNY and SVGAGI (reference sequence). The CDR3 consists of 13 residues. The V end lost 3 bases, the J end lost 1 base, and 6 bases lay between the germline ends. In DNA, the CDR3 is TGTGCCAGCAGTTATACGAGGAACACTGAAGCTTTCTTT. Protein: CASSYTRNTEAFF.

Ten or more counts support this clone. This sequence joins TRBV5-6 and TRBJ2-3; D not resolved. In germline, CDR1 is SGHDT, CDR2 YYEEEE. V was trimmed by 0 bases and J by 0 bases, leaving 8 bases between them. The CDR3 runs to 15 residues. The CDR3 region has the DNA TGTGCCAGCAGCTTGGTAGGGTTAAGCACAGATACGCAGTATTTT. This codes for CASSLVGLSTDTQYF.

The rearrangement joins TRBV2 to TRBJ2-3; possibly TRBD2 for D (6 bases). Trimming pared 11 bases from V and 1 base from J, leaving 10 bases between. CDR1 and CDR2 from the germline V gene are SNHLY and FYNNEI. This CDR3 comprises 12 residues. This CDR3 is CAGGMGTDTQYF. The DNA of the CDR3 is TGTGCCGGGGGGATGGGCACAGATACGCAGTATTTT.

The chain uses TRBV5-1 and TRBJ2-6, with unresolved D. The CDR3 has 15 residues. The germline gives CDR1 SGHRS, CDR2 YFSETQ. Trimming took off 1 base at V and 2 bases at J, with 7 bases between the two ends. The CDR3 reads CASSLIEAGANVLTF. The CDR3 region has the DNA TGCGCCAGCAGCTTGATAGAGGCTGGGGCCAACGTCCTGACTTTC.

The V gene is TRBV12-5, the J gene TRBJ1-3; D may be TRBD1 (5 bases). CDR3 length: 18 amino acids. Looked up from germline, CDR1 is LGHNT and CDR2 is FRNRAP. V dropped 0 bases and J dropped 0 bases, with 15 bases sitting between them. DNA of the CDR3: TGTGCTAGTGGTTTGGTACTTGGCAGGGATGACTCTGGAAACACCATATATTTT. This sequence encodes CASGLVLGRDDSGNTIYF.

This clone was detected only a few times. The V and J genes are TRBV7-9 and TRBJ2-5, with 7 bases that match TRBD1. TRBJ2-7 matches the DNA end more closely, so the J call is doubtful. This CDR3 is 13 amino acids long. The germline CDR1 and CDR2 sequences are SEHNR and FQNEAQ (reference sequence). Written as DNA, the CDR3 is TGTGCCAGCAGCTACGAGGGGGCTCTCGAGCAGTACTTC. Encoded protein: CASSYEGALEQYF.

This clone has more than one count but fewer than ten. V usage is TRBV5-4 and J usage is TRBJ2-5; D perhaps matches TRBD2 (5 bases). Germline V gene sequence: CDR1 SGHNT, CDR2 YYREEE (reference sequence). Trimming shortened V by 2 bases and J by 1 base, and 12 bases separated the two germline ends. The CDR3 consists of 15 residues. The CDR3 loop reads CASSFADLAQETQYF. The CDR3 nucleotides read TGTGCCAGCAGCTTTGCGGACTTAGCCCAAGAGACCCAGTACTTC.

This clone was observed at least ten times. The chain has TRBV5-6 and TRBJ2-2; D gene ambiguous. The CDR3 covers 14 residues. Germline V lookup: CDR1 SGHDT, CDR2 YYEEEE. V was trimmed by 0 bases and J by 4 bases, leaving 7 bases between them. CDR3 nucleotides: TGTGCCAGCAGCTTGGTTTATCTCACCGGGGAGCTGTTTTTT. Protein product: CASSLVYLTGELFF. Complete variable domain (other parts from reference TRBV5-6 and TRBJ2-2): DAGVTQSPTHLIKTRGQQVTLRCSPKSGHDTVSWYQQALGQGPQFIFQYYEEEERQRGNFPDRFSGHQFPNYSSELNVNALLLGDSALYLCASSLVYLTGELFFGEGSRLTVL.

The chain has TRBV7-2 and TRBJ2-3, with D hard to call. Trimming stripped 1 base from V and 1 base from J, with 6 bases between. Germline loops: CDR1 SGHTA, CDR2 FQGNSA. CDR3 size: 14 residues. Here the CDR3 reads CASSLDQGTDTQYF. The CDR3 DNA reads as TGTGCCAGCAGCTTAGACCAGGGCACAGATACGCAGTATTTT. The full variable domain, with the rest looked up from reference TRBV7-2 and TRBJ2-3, is GAGVSQSPSNKVTEKGKDVELRCDPISGHTALYWYRQSLGQGLEFLIYFQGNSAPDKSGLPSDRFSAERTGGSVSTLTIQRTQQEDSAVYLCASSLDQGTDTQYFGPGTRLTVL.

This clone was seen repeatedly, ten times or more. V and J are TRBV18 and TRBJ1-5; 9 bases fit TRBD1. Unmatched junction bases numbered 19, after V lost 1 base and J lost 6 bases. The germline CDR1 and CDR2 sequences are KGHSH and LQKENI. This CDR3 has 20 amino acids. The CDR3 region is CASSPREAGTGKISVQPQHF. The CDR3 DNA reads TGTGCCAGCTCACCACGGGAGGCCGGGACAGGGAAGATATCGGTTCAGCCCCAGCATTTT.

This clone was seen a few times. The gene calls are TRBV5-1 and TRBJ1-1; D gene uncertain. The CDR3 covers 14 residues. Trimming shortened V by 0 bases and J by 0 bases, and 6 bases separated the two germline ends. The germline V gene encodes CDR1 SGHRS and CDR2 YFSETQ. The DNA of the CDR3 is TGCGCCAGCAGCTTGGGCAGCCTGAACACTGAAGCTTTCTTT. It translates to CASSLGSLNTEAFF.

V is TRBV10-3 and J is TRBJ2-1; the match to TRBD2 covers 9 bases. The CDR3 length is 16 residues. The germline V gene encodes CDR1 ENHRY and CDR2 SYGVKD. The V and J ends lost 4 bases and 4 bases, in that order; junction bases with no gene match: 8. The CDR3 here is CAISAGSGGRYNEQFF. CDR3 nucleotide sequence: TGTGCCATCAGTGCCGGGAGCGGGGGGCGATACAATGAGCAGTTCTTC.

The V and J genes are TRBV30 and TRBJ2-7, with D perhaps TRBD2 (5 bases). V lost 3 bases and J 7 bases, leaving 13 bases between the germline ends. Germline CDR1 GTSNPN, CDR2 SVGIG (reference sequence). The CDR3 is 12 amino acids. In nucleotides, the CDR3 is TGTGCCTGGAGCCCTCAACCGGGGGAGCAGTACTTC. Translated, it gives CAWSPQPGEQYF.

The chain joins TRBV2 to TRBJ2-5; no clear D gene. The V gene lost 2 bases and the J gene lost 5 bases, with 6 bases spanning the gap. The germline CDR1 and CDR2 sequences are SNHLY and FYNNEI. The CDR3 loop spans 12 amino acids. The CDR3 sequence: CASSELGETQYF. The CDR3 DNA reads TGTGCCAGCAGTGAACTGGGGGAGACCCAGTACTTC.

This clone appeared a few times. The rearrangement uses TRBV5-4 and TRBJ1-1; D gene unclear. The germline V gene has CDR1 SGHNT and CDR2 YYREEE (reference sequence). This CDR3 region has 16 residues. V dropped 2 bases and J dropped 0 bases, with 14 bases sitting between them. The DNA of the CDR3 is TGTGCCAGCAGCTTTTACCGACGGACGATGAACACTGAAGCTTTCTTT. It translates to CASSFYRRTMNTEAFF.

The V call is TRBV9, the J call TRBJ2-3; 7 nucleotides line up with TRBD2. Germline trimming cut 3 bases from V and 1 base from J; bases unmatched to any gene: 8. Germline CDR1 reads SGDLS; CDR2 reads YYNGEE. The length of the CDR3 is 16 residues. CDR3 nucleotide sequence: TGTGCCAGCAGCGGAGAGGTTGCGGGGGGCACAGATACGCAGTATTTT. Translated, it gives CASSGEVAGGTDTQYF.

This clone was picked up a small number of times. This chain links TRBV7-2 with TRBJ2-1; 7 bases align to TRBD1. CDR1 is SGHTA and CDR2 is FQGNSA in the germline V gene. V trimming: 5 bases; J trimming: 9 bases; junction bases outside the gene matches: 7. CDR3 length equals 13 residues. This chain's CDR3 is CASSIDRESEQFF. The CDR3 nucleotides read TGTGCCAGCAGCATAGACAGGGAGAGTGAGCAGTTCTTC.

This clone turned up a few times. The rearrangement links TRBV19 to TRBJ2-4; D is possibly TRBD1 or TRBD2 (5 bases each). This CDR3 is 15 amino acids long. Trimming pared 5 bases from V and 8 bases from J, leaving 19 bases between. Germline V gene lookup returns CDR1 LNHDA and CDR2 SQIVND (reference sequence). The CDR3 protein is CASSFREGAGYIQYF. CDR3 nucleotide sequence: TGTGCCAGTAGTTTCAGGGAAGGCGCGGGTTACATTCAGTACTTC. The variable domain in full, with the rest retrieved from reference TRBV19 and TRBJ2-4, is DGGITQSPKYLFRKEGQNVTLSCEQNLNHDAMYWYRQDPGQGLRLIYYSQIVNDFQKGDIAEGYSVSREKKESFPLTVTSAQKNPTAFYLCASSFREGAGYIQYFGAGTRLSVL.